This T cell receptor (beta chain) was profiled in a study of cytomegalovirus exposure and HLA in healthy donors. Overall study results and limits: Among the CMV-associated chains, a few were confirmed in vitro as specific for CMV antigens. Researchers counted over 150 TCR beta chains as cytomegalovirus-associated. A later analysis found first-cohort TCR clusters tended to co-occur in the approximately 110 validation repertoires.

The junction had 7 bases not matched to a gene; V was cut back by 10 bases and J by 8 bases. CDR1 is ENHRY and CDR2 is SYGVKD in the germline V gene. The CDR3 totals 12 residues. On this clone itself: What it binds is unknown.

TCRdb's copy holds only in-frame clones and misses some; the assay was immunoSEQ multiplex PCR. This table has about 73,000 clones, approximately 95% appearing once. The sequence came from a man younger than 35 in good health and CMV-seronegative. J is TRBJ1-2 and V is TRBV10-3; 10 bases are a match to TRBD1. The material sequenced was PBMCs. Here the CDR3 reads CATIGQGDGYTF. The CDR3 region has the DNA TGTGCCACCATTGGACAGGGGGACGGCTACACCTTC.